The 25 T cell receptor beta chains below all came from one sample that was sequenced in a study of blood T cell repertoires in COVID-19. Using immunoSEQ multiplex PCR, the repertoire was profiled, and TCRdb retains in-frame clones only, with some absent. The sample has 90,000 to 100,000 clones, just under 85% seen once. The material sequenced was peripheral blood. These receptors all come from a man in his 70s with acute or convalescent COVID-19.

This chain links TRBV6-5 with TRBJ2-1; D is ambiguous. V lost 2 bases, J lost 7 bases, and 12 bases lay in between. The CDR3 is 14 residues long. CDR1 MNHEY and CDR2 SVGAGI come from the germline V gene. CDR3 sequence (DNA): TGTGCCAGCAGTTACCAATCGATAGTGAATGAGCAGTTCTTC. Protein: CASSYQSIVNEQFF.

V is TRBV30 and J is TRBJ2-7; D is possibly TRBD1 (6 bases). V lost 4 bases and J 0 bases, leaving 16 bases between the germline ends. The germline V gene encodes CDR1 GTSNPN and CDR2 SVGIG (reference sequence). The CDR3 loop spans 15 amino acids. CDR3 region: CAWTRGGHSSYEQYF. The CDR3 nucleotides are TGTGCCTGGACGCGTGGGGGCCACAGCTCCTACGAGCAGTACTTC.

The V call is TRBV11-2, the J call TRBJ1-2; D not resolved. Trimming cost V 5 bases and J 4 bases, with 17 bases left between them. Germline CDR1 is SGHAT and CDR2 is FQNNGV. The CDR3 contains 15 residues. CDR3 in amino acids: CASSAFQGAGYGYTF. Written as DNA, the CDR3 is TGTGCCAGCAGCGCCTTCCAAGGAGCGGGCTATGGCTACACCTTC. Together with reference TRBV11-2 and TRBJ1-2, the CDR3 gives the full variable domain: EAGVAQSPRYKIIEKRQSVAFWCNPISGHATLYWYQQILGQGPKLLIQFQNNGVVDDSQLPKDRFSAERLKGVDSTLKIQPAKLEDSAVYLCASSAFQGAGYGYTFGSGTRLTVV.

The chain joins TRBV11-3 to TRBJ2-2, with TRBD1 matching over 7 bases. The CDR3 spans 16 residues. CDR1 and CDR2 (germline): SGHNT, YENEEA. The J segment lost 0 bases and the V segment lost 5 bases, leaving 6 bases of the junction unmatched. The CDR3 DNA reads as TGTGCCAGCAGCCGAGGACAGGCCGCGAACACCGGGGAGCTGTTTTTT. Amino acids: CASSRGQAANTGELFF.

The genes are TRBV4-3 and TRBJ2-6; possible D gene TRBD1, 5 bases. The CDR3 loop spans 18 amino acids. CDR1 is LGHNA and CDR2 is YSLEER in the germline V gene. V was pared by 1 base and J by 2 bases, with 15 bases between. The CDR3 is CASSQATLKGAGANVLTF. The CDR3 bases are TGCGCCAGCAGCCAAGCGACTCTTAAAGGGGCTGGGGCCAACGTCCTGACTTTC.

The rearrangement links TRBV6-1 to TRBJ2-1; TRBD2 aligns across 7 bases. The CDR3 totals 15 residues. Germline lookup yields CDR1 MNHNS and CDR2 SASEGT. Trimming cost V 3 bases and J 8 bases; bases outside gene matches: 10. The DNA of the CDR3 is TGTGCCAGCAGTGACGGGGGGACGGTAGTTGATGAGCAGTTCTTC. It translates to CASSDGGTVVDEQFF.

This sequence joins TRBV5-3 and TRBJ1-2; no clear D. TRBV5-3 is an ORF, and what it does is uncertain. V was pared by 9 bases and J by 4 bases, with 7 bases between. The CDR3 sequence is 10 residues long. The CDR3 DNA reads TGTGCCATCAGGTGCTATGGCTACACCTTC. Amino acids: CAIRCYGYTF.

The chain joins TRBV7-9 to TRBJ2-2; D perhaps matches TRBD2 (5 bases). CDR3 size: 15 residues. Germline lookup yields CDR1 SEHNR and CDR2 FQNEAQ (reference sequence). Deletions cut 2 bases from V and 1 base from J, with 8 bases between. CDR3 DNA: TGTGCCAGCAGCTTACAGCGGAGGAACACCGGGGAGCTGTTTTTT. It codes for CASSLQRRNTGELFF.

This clone was detected once. This chain joins TRBV30 and TRBJ2-3; TRBD2 aligns across 13 bases. Losses at the gene ends were 2 bases for V and 1 base for J; bases not matched to a gene: 3. CDR3 length: 16 residues. Germline values: CDR1 GTSNPN, CDR2 SVGIG (reference sequence). CDR3 DNA: TGTGCCTGGAGTCGAGGACTAGCGGGGGGCACAGATACGCAGTATTTT. Protein sequence: CAWSRGLAGGTDTQYF.

This rearrangement joins TRBV28 to TRBJ2-7, with D possibly being TRBD2 (5 bases). The V gene's germline CDR1 is MDHEN and CDR2 SYDVKM. The V end lost 5 bases, the J end lost 2 bases, and 7 bases lay between the germline ends. The CDR3 is 12 residues long. CDR3 sequence reads: CASSQTTYEQYF. The CDR3 coding sequence is TGTGCCAGCAGTCAGACTACCTACGAGCAGTACTTC.

This chain's CDR3 is CASSPSRTLSSGNTIYF. The CDR3 DNA is TGTGCCAGCTCCCCAAGTCGGACACTCAGCTCTGGAAACACCATATATTTT. J is TRBJ1-3 and V is TRBV18; a weak D match, TRBD1 (5 bases). CDR1 and CDR2 (germline): KGHSH, LQKENI. The CDR3 loop spans 17 amino acids. Trimming took off 6 bases at V and 0 bases at J, with 18 bases between the two ends.

The rearrangement uses TRBV28 and TRBJ1-5, with D tentatively TRBD1 (5 bases). The ends were cut back, 7 bases at V and 3 bases at J, with 13 bases in the middle. From germline, CDR1 is MDHEN and CDR2 SYDVKM. This CDR3 has 14 amino acids. The CDR3 DNA reads TGTGCCAGCAATGAAGGGACTTACAATCAGCCCCAGCATTTT. It is translated as CASNEGTYNQPQHF.

This chain connects TRBV5-4 to TRBJ1-6; D is perhaps TRBD1 (5 bases). The V gene lost 4 bases and the J gene lost 5 bases, with 10 bases spanning the gap. Germline CDR1 SGHNT, CDR2 YYREEE (reference sequence). CDR3 size: 14 residues. DNA of the CDR3: TGTGCCAGCAGCCGCAGACAGAATAATTCACCCCTCCACTTT. Its protein is CASSRRQNNSPLHF.

V gene TRBV6-6 combines with J gene TRBJ2-1, with 8 bases lining up with TRBD1. This CDR3 spans 15 amino acids. Germline lookup yields CDR1 MNHNY and CDR2 SVGAGI (reference sequence). After removal of 5 bases from V and 6 bases from J, the junction contained 9 bases not matched to a gene. The CDR3, as DNA: TGTGCCAGCAGTCCCCGGACAGGGCCAGGCAATGAGCAGTTCTTC. Translating it yields CASSPRTGPGNEQFF.

The chain carries TRBV7-9 and TRBJ2-1; 10 bases map to TRBD1. The CDR3 is made up of 15 amino acids. V gave up 1 base and J gave up 7 bases; unmatched junction bases: 4. CDR1 is SEHNR, CDR2 FQNEAQ, per germline (reference sequence). The CDR3 nucleotides read TGTGCCAGCAGCTTAGGACAGGGGGCAGGGAATGAGCAGTTCTTC. Amino acids: CASSLGQGAGNEQFF.

J is TRBJ2-1 and V is TRBV15; 11 bases align to TRBD2. Germline V gene lookup returns CDR1 LNHNV and CDR2 YYDKDF (reference sequence). V gave up 0 bases and J gave up 3 bases; unmatched junction bases: 4. This CDR3 has 17 residues. This CDR3 is CATSRDLAGGFYNEQFF. CDR3 coding DNA: TGTGCCACCAGCAGAGATCTAGCGGGAGGTTTCTACAATGAGCAGTTCTTC.

The CDR3 DNA sequence: TGTGCCAGCAGTGTGGAGACAGGGGGCTATGGCTACACCTTC. Translating gives CASSVETGGYGYTF. The chain carries TRBV2 and TRBJ1-2; TRBD1 aligns across 9 bases. J gave up 4 bases and V 4 bases, and 4 bases lay outside the gene matches. The V gene's germline CDR1 is SNHLY and CDR2 FYNNEI. This CDR3 contains 14 residues.

The chain couples TRBV30 to TRBJ1-6, with D unresolved. Germline V gene data show CDR1 as GTSNPN and CDR2 as SVGIG (reference sequence). Trimming removed 0 bases at V and 9 bases at J, with 6 bases between. This CDR3 is built from 12 residues. CDR3 in amino acids: CAWSVLFSPLHF. Written as DNA, the CDR3 is TGTGCCTGGAGTGTTCTCTTTTCACCCCTCCACTTT.

V gene TRBV25-1 combines with J gene TRBJ2-7; tentatively, D is TRBD1 (5 bases). CDR3 size: 14 residues. From germline, CDR1 is MGHDK and CDR2 SYGVNS. V was pared by 6 bases and J by 1 base, with 13 bases between. The CDR3 DNA follows: TGTGCCAGCAGCCGAGGAGACAGTTCCTACGAGCAGTACTTC. This translates into CASSRGDSSYEQYF.

This clone came up a few times. The rearrangement uses TRBV4-1 and TRBJ2-1; D might be TRBD2 (6 bases). The CDR3 has 13 amino acids. From germline, CDR1 is MGHRA and CDR2 YSYEKL. V was shortened by 2 bases and J by 5 bases, with 7 bases between the two germline ends. CDR3 sequence reads: CASSQIADNEQFF. CDR3 bases: TGCGCCAGCAGCCAAATAGCGGACAATGAGCAGTTCTTC.

J is TRBJ2-3 and V is TRBV7-2, with TRBD2 identical over 7 bases. The germline V gene has CDR1 SGHTA and CDR2 FQGNSA. With V trimmed by 2 bases and J by 6 bases, 5 bases remained unmatched. The CDR3 loop spans 14 amino acids. This CDR3 is CASSLRQGGDTQYF. The CDR3 DNA sequence: TGTGCCAGCAGCTTAAGGCAGGGAGGGGATACGCAGTATTTT.

This chain links TRBV24-1 with TRBJ2-3; 9 bases agree with TRBD2. This CDR3 region has 16 residues. Trimming took 7 bases from V and 4 from J; bases not matched to a gene: 11. CDR1 and CDR2 from the germline V gene are KGHDR and SFDVKD. The CDR3 nucleotides are TGTGCCACCAGCAGAAATAGCGGGAGCGGGGCAGATACGCAGTATTTT. Translation: CATSRNSGSGADTQYF.

The chain links TRBV5-6 to TRBJ1-4; D is undetermined. Germline V lookup: CDR1 SGHDT, CDR2 YYEEEE. V lost 1 base to trimming and J lost 0 bases, with 4 bases between them. This CDR3 has 14 amino acids. DNA of the CDR3: TGTGCCAGCAGCTTGACAGCAACTAATGAAAAACTGTTTTTT. As protein: CASSLTATNEKLFF.

J is TRBJ1-1 and V is TRBV12-3 or TRBV12-4; D not resolved. The ends were cut back, 6 bases at V and 5 bases at J, with 7 bases in the middle. The CDR3 is 11 amino acids. The CDR3 nucleotides read TGTGCCAGCAGGAGGGAAACTGAAGCTTTCTTT. Protein product: CASRRETEAFF.

V and J are TRBV5-1 and TRBJ2-2; 15 bases map to TRBD2. With V trimmed by 4 bases and J by 4 bases, 5 bases remained unmatched. The V gene's germline CDR1 is SGHRS and CDR2 YFSETQ. The CDR3 is 17 amino acids. CDR3 in amino acids: CASSPGTSGRTTGELFF. Written as DNA, the CDR3 is TGCGCCAGCAGCCCCGGGACTAGCGGGAGGACCACCGGGGAGCTGTTTTTT.